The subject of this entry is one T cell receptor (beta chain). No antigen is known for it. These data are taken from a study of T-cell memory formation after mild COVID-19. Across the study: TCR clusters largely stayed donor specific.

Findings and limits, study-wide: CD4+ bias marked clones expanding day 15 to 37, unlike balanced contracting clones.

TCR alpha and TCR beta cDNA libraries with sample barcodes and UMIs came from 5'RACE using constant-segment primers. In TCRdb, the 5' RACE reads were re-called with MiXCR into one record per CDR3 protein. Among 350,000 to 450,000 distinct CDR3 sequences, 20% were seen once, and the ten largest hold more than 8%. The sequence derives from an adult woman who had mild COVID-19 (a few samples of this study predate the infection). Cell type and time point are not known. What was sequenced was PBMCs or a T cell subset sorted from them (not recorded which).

CDR3 nucleotides: TGTGCCAGCAGCTTAGTAGACAGGGTTAGTGGCGAGCAGTACTTC. Translation: CASSLVDRVSGEQYF. The V call is TRBV7-9, the J call TRBJ2-7, with 7 bases fitting TRBD1. Germline V gene lookup returns CDR1 SEHNR and CDR2 FQNEAQ (reference sequence). The CDR3 is made up of 15 amino acids. Trimming cost V 1 base and J 6 bases; bases outside gene matches: 9.